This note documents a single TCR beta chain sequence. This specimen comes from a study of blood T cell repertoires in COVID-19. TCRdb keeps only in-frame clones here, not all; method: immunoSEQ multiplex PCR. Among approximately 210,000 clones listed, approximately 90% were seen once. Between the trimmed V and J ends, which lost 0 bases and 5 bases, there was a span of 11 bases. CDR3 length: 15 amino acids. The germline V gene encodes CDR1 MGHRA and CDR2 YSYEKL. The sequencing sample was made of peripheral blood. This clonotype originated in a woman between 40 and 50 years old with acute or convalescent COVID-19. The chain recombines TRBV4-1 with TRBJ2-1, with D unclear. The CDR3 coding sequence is TGCGCCAGCAGCCAAGAAACCCGCAAGCACAATGAGCAGTTCTTC. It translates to CASSQETRKHNEQFF.